Below, one T cell receptor beta chain is given with its context. The antigen is not known. This entry is derived from a study of T cells expressing NK-cell markers. Study-level information: With respect to HCMV, seven of the eight sequenced donors were seropositive, and one was seronegative.

5'RACE template switching with UMIs produced the TCR beta cDNA. TCRdb re-called the 5' RACE reads; one entry per CDR3 protein, DNA not given. Its table records about 460,000 distinct CDR3 sequences. Study-wide findings and caveats: Leadership of the CD3+CD56-NKG2C+ fraction also belonged to these clonotypes in four donors.

The CDR3 contains 17 residues. Germline CDR1 reads SGHTS; CDR2 reads YDEGEE. V is TRBV5-8 and J is TRBJ2-3; TCRdb lists TRBD1, though no DNA is available to test this call. Sequencing was carried out using blood T cells: a sorted CD56 or NKG2C T cell subset, CD4+ or CD8+ T cells, or bulk PBMC T cells (not recorded which). This clonotype originated in a woman aged 45-65 years in good health. The CDR3 protein is CASSHDGTVGYTDTQYF.